This T cell receptor (beta chain) was recorded in a study of control samples from healthy donors and cancer patients. Repertoires were generated with immunoSEQ multiplex PCR, while TCRdb's copy carries only in-frame clones and drops some. This sample has 170,000 or so clones, with roughly 94% found just once. The CDR3 is 15 amino acids. CDR1 and CDR2 from the germline V gene are MRHNA and SNTAGT. Losses at the gene ends were 3 bases for V and 4 bases for J; bases not matched to a gene: 5. Material: blood. This receptor was taken from a woman aged 18 to 35 in good health. The rearrangement joins TRBV6-4 to TRBJ2-3; 9 nucleotides match TRBD2. The CDR3 region is CASSERGRAADTQYF. In nucleotides, the CDR3 is TGTGCCAGCAGTGAGCGCGGGAGGGCCGCAGATACGCAGTATTTT.